This is a list of T cell receptor beta chains from one sample in a study of blood T cells in healthy people across ages. TCRdb reanalysed the 5' RACE reads using MiXCR and keeps one entry per CDR3 protein. The repertoire includes over a million distinct CDR3 sequences, less than 45% of them detected once, and 4% sits in the top ten. Specimen: blood. These receptors were obtained from a woman under 30 in good health. The CDR3 runs from the conserved cysteine through the conserved F or W. The order of the fields is V gene, clone size, D gene, J gene, CDR3 protein, CDR3 DNA. D genes are given only for firm matches. The size of a clone is reported for some rows only, either as once, few or many, or as a class for expanded clones.

v_gene: TRBV7-2; abundance: once; d_gene: -; j_gene: TRBJ2-1; CDR3aa: CASSFSSPNYEQFF; CDR3nt: TGTGCCAGCAGCTTTAGTTCCCCTAACTACGAGCAGTTCTTC
v_gene: TRBV24-1; abundance: -; d_gene: -; j_gene: TRBJ2-1; CDR3aa: CATSDDGMQFF; CDR3nt: TGTGCCACCAGTGATGACGGGATGCAGTTCTTC
v_gene: TRBV7-9; abundance: few; d_gene: -; j_gene: TRBJ1-2; CDR3aa: CASSLSWGHGNGYTF; CDR3nt: TGTGCCAGCAGCTTATCATGGGGGCACGGGAATGGCTACACCTTC
v_gene: TRBV13; abundance: -; d_gene: TRBD1; j_gene: TRBJ2-5; CDR3aa: CASSLVRRQGTLETQYF; CDR3nt: TGTGCCAGCAGCTTAGTTCGGAGACAGGGGACGTTAGAGACCCAGTACTTC
v_gene: TRBV20-1; abundance: -; d_gene: -; j_gene: TRBJ2-7; CDR3aa: CSASLRPRLNEQYF; CDR3nt: TGCAGTGCTAGTTTAAGGCCGCGTTTGAATGAGCAGTACTTC
v_gene: TRBV21-1; abundance: -; d_gene: -; j_gene: TRBJ2-5; CDR3aa: CASSAQGAGYNEQYF; CDR3nt: TGTGCCAGCAGCGCCCAGGGGGCCGGGTATAATGAGCAGTACTTC
v_gene: TRBV10-3; abundance: few; d_gene: TRBD2; j_gene: TRBJ2-4; CDR3aa: CAISESGGAWDIQYF; CDR3nt: TGTGCCATCAGTGAGTCCGGGGGGGCATGGGACATTCAGTACTTC
v_gene: TRBV24-1; abundance: -; d_gene: TRBD1; j_gene: TRBJ2-5; CDR3aa: CATRDSTGDGETQYF; CDR3nt: TGTGCCACCCGTGACTCGACAGGGGATGGAGAGACCCAGTACTTC
v_gene: TRBV7-9; abundance: -; d_gene: -; j_gene: TRBJ1-4; CDR3aa: CASSAQRTDEKLFF; CDR3nt: TGTGCCAGCAGCGCACAACGGACTGATGAAAAACTGTTTTTT
v_gene: TRBV7-9; abundance: -; d_gene: -; j_gene: TRBJ1-1; CDR3aa: CASRPTGPEAFF; CDR3nt: TGTGCCAGCAGACCGACGGGCCCTGAAGCTTTCTTT
v_gene: TRBV12-3/TRBV12-4; abundance: few; d_gene: -; j_gene: TRBJ2-5; CDR3aa: CASTPGPQETQYF; CDR3nt: TGTGCCAGCACTCCGGGACCCCAAGAGACCCAGTACTTC
v_gene: TRBV6-2/TRBV6-3; abundance: few; d_gene: TRBD1; j_gene: TRBJ1-1; CDR3aa: CASRSWRGQAEAFF; CDR3nt: TGTGCCAGCAGATCTTGGAGGGGGCAGGCTGAAGCTTTCTTT
v_gene: TRBV10-3; abundance: -; d_gene: -; j_gene: TRBJ1-2; CDR3aa: CAISELSPNYGYTF; CDR3nt: TGTGCCATCAGTGAACTATCCCCTAACTATGGCTACACCTTC
v_gene: TRBV5-6; abundance: few; d_gene: -; j_gene: TRBJ2-5; CDR3aa: CASSRGVEETQYF; CDR3nt: TGTGCCAGCAGCCGCGGGGTAGAAGAGACCCAGTACTTC